This T cell receptor (beta chain) was documented in a study of blood T cells in healthy people across ages. Looking at the study overall: Researchers report that template switching captured about one barcoded beta molecule per two T cells. The study, taken as a whole, reports: Per-million-T-cell TCR beta diversity fell roughly linearly with age. No one knew whether donors had CMV, which possibly confounded expanded clonotype changes.

The CDR3 totals 15 residues. Germline CDR1 MNHEY, CDR2 SMNVEV (reference sequence). Trimming took 8 bases from V and 7 from J, leaving 24 bases between them. As regards this clonotype: Its antigen is not known.

Next came a second PCR, run for roughly 6 to 11 cycles, which used a sample-barcoded 5' primer along with a J-beta primer mix. TCRdb re-derived calls from the 5' RACE reads in MiXCR, one entry per CDR3 protein. Of more than 900,000 distinct CDR3 sequences listed, about 29% are singletons. The same data also contributed to another study, on T cells of mothers and their children.

The sample was blood. The chain is built from TRBV27 and TRBJ2-7; D possibly corresponds to TRBD2 (6 bases). The clonotype comes from a woman aged 40 to 50 in good health. Written as DNA, the CDR3 is TGTGCCAGCCGAGAGTTCTTAGCGGACCCGAAAGAGCAGTACTTC. It yields the protein CASREFLADPKEQYF.